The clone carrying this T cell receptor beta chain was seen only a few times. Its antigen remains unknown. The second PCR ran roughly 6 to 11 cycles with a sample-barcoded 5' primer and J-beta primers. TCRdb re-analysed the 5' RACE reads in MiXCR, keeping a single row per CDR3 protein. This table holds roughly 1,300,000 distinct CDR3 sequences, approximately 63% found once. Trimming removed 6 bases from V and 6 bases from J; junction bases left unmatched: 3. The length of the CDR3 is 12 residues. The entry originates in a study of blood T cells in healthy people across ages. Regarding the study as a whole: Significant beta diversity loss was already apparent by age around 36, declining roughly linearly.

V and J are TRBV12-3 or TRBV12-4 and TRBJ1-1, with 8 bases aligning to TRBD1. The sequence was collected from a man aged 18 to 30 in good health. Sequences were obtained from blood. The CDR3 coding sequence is TGTGCCAGCAGCGAGGACAGGGCTGAAGCTTTCTTT. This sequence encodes CASSEDRAEAFF.